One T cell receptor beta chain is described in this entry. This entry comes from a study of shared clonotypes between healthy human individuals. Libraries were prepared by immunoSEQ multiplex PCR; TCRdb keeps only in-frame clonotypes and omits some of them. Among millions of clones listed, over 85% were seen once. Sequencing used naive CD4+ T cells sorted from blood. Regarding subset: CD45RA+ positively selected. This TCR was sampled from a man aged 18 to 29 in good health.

Written as DNA, the CDR3 is TGTGCCAGCAGCTTAAGAGGGGATGGGGGGGCACGAGAGACCCAGTACTTC. Translated, it gives CASSLRGDGGARETQYF. This chain uses TRBV11-1 with TRBJ2-5; maybe TRBD2 (7 bases). V was pared by 2 bases and J by 4 bases, with 20 bases between. The germline V gene has CDR1 SGHAT and CDR2 FQDESV (reference sequence). This CDR3 has 17 residues.